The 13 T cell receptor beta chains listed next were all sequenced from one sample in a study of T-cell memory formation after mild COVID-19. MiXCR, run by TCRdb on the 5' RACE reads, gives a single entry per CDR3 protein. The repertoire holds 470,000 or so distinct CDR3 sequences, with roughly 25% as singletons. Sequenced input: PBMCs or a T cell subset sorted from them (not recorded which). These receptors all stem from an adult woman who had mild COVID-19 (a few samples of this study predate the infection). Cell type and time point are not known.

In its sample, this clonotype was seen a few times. The CDR3 coding sequence is TGTGCCATCGAGACCAACACCGGGGAGCTGTTTTTT. Encoded protein: CAIETNTGELFF. The chain employs TRBV10-3 and TRBJ2-2; D is unclear. Between the trimmed V and J ends, which lost 8 bases and 2 bases, there was a span of 6 bases. CDR1 and CDR2 from the germline V gene are ENHRY and SYGVKD. The CDR3 extends over 12 amino acids.

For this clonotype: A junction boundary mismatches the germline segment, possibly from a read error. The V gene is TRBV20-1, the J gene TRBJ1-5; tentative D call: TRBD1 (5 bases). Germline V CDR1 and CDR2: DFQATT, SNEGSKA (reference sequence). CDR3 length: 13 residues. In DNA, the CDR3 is TGCAGTGCTAGGGGGGTCAGCACTCAGCCCCAGCATTTT. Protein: CSARGVSTQPQHF.

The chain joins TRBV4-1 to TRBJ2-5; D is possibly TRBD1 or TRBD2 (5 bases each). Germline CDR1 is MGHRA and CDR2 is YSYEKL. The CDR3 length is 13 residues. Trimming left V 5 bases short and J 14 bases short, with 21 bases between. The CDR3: CASSGRRSRDVYF. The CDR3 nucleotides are TGCGCCAGCAGCGGGCGCCGATCCCGGGACGTCTACTTC.

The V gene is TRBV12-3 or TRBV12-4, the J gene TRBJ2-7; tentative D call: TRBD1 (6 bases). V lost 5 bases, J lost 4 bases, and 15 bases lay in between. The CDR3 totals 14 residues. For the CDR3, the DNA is TGTGCCAGCAGTGACAACAGGGTCCGGTACGAGCAGTACTTC. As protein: CASSDNRVRYEQYF.

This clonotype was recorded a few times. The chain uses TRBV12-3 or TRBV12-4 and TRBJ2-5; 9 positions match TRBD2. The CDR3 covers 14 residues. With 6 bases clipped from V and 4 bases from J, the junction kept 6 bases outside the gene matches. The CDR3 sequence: CASRVAGEIETQYF. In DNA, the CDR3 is TGTGCCAGCAGAGTAGCGGGGGAGATAGAGACCCAGTACTTC.

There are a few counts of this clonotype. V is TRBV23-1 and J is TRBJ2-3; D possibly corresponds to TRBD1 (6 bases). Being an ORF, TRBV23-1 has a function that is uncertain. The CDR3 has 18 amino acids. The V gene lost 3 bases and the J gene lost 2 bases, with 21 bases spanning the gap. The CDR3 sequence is CASSHILGTPTFTDTQYF. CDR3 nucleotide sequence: TGCGCCAGCAGTCACATACTCGGGACACCTACCTTCACAGATACGCAGTATTTT.

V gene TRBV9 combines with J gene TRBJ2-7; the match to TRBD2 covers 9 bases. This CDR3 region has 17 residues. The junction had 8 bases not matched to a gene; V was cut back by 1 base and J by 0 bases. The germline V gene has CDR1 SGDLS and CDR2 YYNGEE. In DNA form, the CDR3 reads TGTGCCAGCAGCGTACGACCGACTAGCGGTGTCTCCTACGAGCAGTACTTC. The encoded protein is CASSVRPTSGVSYEQYF.

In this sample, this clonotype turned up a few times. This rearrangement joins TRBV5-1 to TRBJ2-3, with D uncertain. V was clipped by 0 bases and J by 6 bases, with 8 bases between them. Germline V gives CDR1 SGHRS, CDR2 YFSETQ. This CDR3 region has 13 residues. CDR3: CASSLEIWDTQYF. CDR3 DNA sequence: TGCGCCAGCAGCTTGGAGATATGGGATACGCAGTATTTT.

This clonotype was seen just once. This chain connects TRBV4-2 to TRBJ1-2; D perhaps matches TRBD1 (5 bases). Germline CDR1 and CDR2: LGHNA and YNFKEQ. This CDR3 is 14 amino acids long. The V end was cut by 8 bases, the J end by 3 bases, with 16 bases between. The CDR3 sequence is CASRPWGEYYGYTF. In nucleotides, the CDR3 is TGTGCCAGCCGCCCGTGGGGGGAATACTATGGCTACACCTTC.

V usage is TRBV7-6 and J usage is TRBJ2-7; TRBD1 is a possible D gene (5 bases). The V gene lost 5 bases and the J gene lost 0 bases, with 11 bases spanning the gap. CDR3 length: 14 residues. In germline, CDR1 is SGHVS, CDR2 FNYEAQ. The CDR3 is CASSPTVTSYEQYF. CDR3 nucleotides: TGTGCCAGCAGCCCGACAGTTACCTCCTACGAGCAGTACTTC.

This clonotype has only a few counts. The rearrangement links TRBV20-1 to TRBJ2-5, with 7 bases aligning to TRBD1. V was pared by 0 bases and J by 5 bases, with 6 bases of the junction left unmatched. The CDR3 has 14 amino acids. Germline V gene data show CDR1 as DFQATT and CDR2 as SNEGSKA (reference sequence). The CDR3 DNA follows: TGCAGTGCTAGAGAACGGGACAGTCGGGAGACCCAGTACTTC. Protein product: CSARERDSRETQYF.

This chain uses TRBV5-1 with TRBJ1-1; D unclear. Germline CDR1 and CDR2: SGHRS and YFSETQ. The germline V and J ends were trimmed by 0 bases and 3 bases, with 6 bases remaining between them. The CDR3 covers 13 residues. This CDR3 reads CASSLAQYTEAFF. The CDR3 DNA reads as TGCGCCAGCAGCTTGGCACAGTACACTGAAGCTTTCTTT.

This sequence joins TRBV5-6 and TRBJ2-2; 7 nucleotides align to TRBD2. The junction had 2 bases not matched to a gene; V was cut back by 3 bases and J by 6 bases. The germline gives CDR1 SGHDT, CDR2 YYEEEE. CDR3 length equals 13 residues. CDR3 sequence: CASSWEGAGELFF. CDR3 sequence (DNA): TGTGCCAGCAGCTGGGAGGGTGCCGGGGAGCTGTTTTTT.